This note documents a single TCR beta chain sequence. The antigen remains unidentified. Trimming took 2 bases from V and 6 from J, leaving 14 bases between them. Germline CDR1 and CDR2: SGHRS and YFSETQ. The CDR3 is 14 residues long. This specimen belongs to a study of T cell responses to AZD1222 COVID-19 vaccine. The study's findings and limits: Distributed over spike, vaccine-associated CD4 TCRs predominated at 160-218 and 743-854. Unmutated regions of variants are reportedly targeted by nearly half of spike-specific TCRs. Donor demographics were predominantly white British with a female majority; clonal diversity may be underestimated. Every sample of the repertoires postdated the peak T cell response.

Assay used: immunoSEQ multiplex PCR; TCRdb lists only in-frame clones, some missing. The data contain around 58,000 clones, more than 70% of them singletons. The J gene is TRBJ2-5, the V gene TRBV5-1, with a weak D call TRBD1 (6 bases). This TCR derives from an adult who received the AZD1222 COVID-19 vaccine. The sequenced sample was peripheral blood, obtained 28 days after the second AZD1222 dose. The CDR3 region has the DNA TGCGCCAGCAGCTTTCAACAGGGAGAACAGACCCAGTACTTC. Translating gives CASSFQQGEQTQYF. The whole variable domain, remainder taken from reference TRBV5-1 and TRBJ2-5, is KAGVTQTPRYLIKTRGQQVTLSCSPISGHRSVSWYQQTPGQGLQFLFEYFSETQRNKGNFPGRFSGRQFSNSRSEMNVSTLELGDSALYLCASSFQQGEQTQYFGPGTRLLVL.